The T cell receptor beta chain described here comes from a study of cytomegalovirus exposure and HLA in healthy donors. Study results and limitations: Cytomegalovirus-associated TCR beta chains were listed, numbering some 180.

This PCR relied on a set of 60 Vbeta primers and 13 Jbeta primers. Sequenced by immunoSEQ multiplex PCR; TCRdb stores in-frame clones only, minus some. The profile covers around 140,000 clones, with 75% to 90% appearing a single time and roughly 8.2% taken by the ten largest. On this clone itself: Its antigen is unknown.

The CDR3 is 13 residues long. Trimming pared 1 base from V and 7 bases from J, leaving 5 bases between. Germline CDR1 MNHNS, CDR2 SASEGT. The donors (healthy individuals) were bone marrow donors. V is TRBV6-1 and J is TRBJ1-6; possibly TRBD1 for D (5 bases). The source material was PBMCs. The receptor was derived from a woman aged 45 to 65 in good health and CMV-seropositive. The CDR3 nucleotides read TGTGCCAGCAGTGAAGACAGGAATTCACCCCTCCACTTT. Amino acid sequence: CASSEDRNSPLHF.